The 18 T cell receptor beta chains reported below all come from one sample, sequenced in a study of regulatory T cells in long-lasting Graves disease. Library construction for TCR beta used iRepertoire HTBI primers and Arm-PCR of CDR3 regions. MiXCR, applied by TCRdb to the multiplex PCR reads, yields one record per CDR3 protein. The sample consists of a few hundred thousand distinct CDR3 sequences, roughly 16% of them appearing once. Time point: newly diagnosed GD, antithyroid drugs for less than 3 months. With RNA extracted from PBMCs as input, the TCR library was made. The sample was also reused in another study, on T cells in Graves' hyperthyroidism and ophthalmopathy.

Sequencing used peripheral blood mononuclear cells (PBMCs), obtained at new diagnosis, from a patient treated with antithyroid drugs. The source is a young woman with Graves disease.

This clonotype was picked up many times. The chain employs TRBV3-1 and TRBJ2-2; D uncertain. Deletions cut 0 bases from V and 11 bases from J, with 16 bases between. Germline-derived CDR1 and CDR2 are LGHDT and YNNKEL (reference sequence). The CDR3 has 15 amino acids. CDR3 DNA sequence: TGTGCCAGCAGCCAAGATTCAAGCGCCAAGGGAGAGCTGTTTTTT. It codes for CASSQDSSAKGELFF.

The table lists this clonotype with many counts. This chain uses TRBV6-1 with TRBJ2-7, with 10 bases fitting TRBD1. CDR3 size: 14 residues. In germline, CDR1 is MNHNS, CDR2 SASEGT. Trimming took 7 bases from V and 6 from J; bases not matched to a gene: 9. This CDR3 reads CASTLGTGDFEQYF. CDR3 DNA sequence: TGTGCCAGCACTCTCGGGACAGGGGATTTCGAGCAGTACTTC.

This chain connects TRBV25-1 to TRBJ2-4, with D perhaps TRBD2 (6 bases). V lost 4 bases and J lost 6, with 13 bases in between. The CDR3 has 14 residues. Germline lookup yields CDR1 MGHDK and CDR2 SYGVNS. The CDR3 protein is CASSAASEGNIQYF. The CDR3 DNA is TGTGCCAGCAGTGCGGCTAGCGAGGGAAACATTCAGTACTTC.

The chain carries TRBV7-9 and TRBJ1-5; 8 bases agree with TRBD1. Germline trimming cut 6 bases from V and 2 bases from J; bases unmatched to any gene: 6. Germline V gene data show CDR1 as SEHNR and CDR2 as FQNEAQ (reference sequence). CDR3 length: 15 amino acids. The CDR3 coding sequence is TGTGCCAGCAGACTTACAGGGGGAGGCAATCAGCCCCAGCATTTT. Protein product: CASRLTGGGNQPQHF.

The table lists this clonotype with many counts. The chain recombines TRBV4-2 with TRBJ2-7; possibly TRBD1 for D (5 bases). V lost 3 bases, J lost 5 bases, and 11 bases lay in between. There are 13 residues in the CDR3. CDR1 is LGHNA, CDR2 YNFKEQ, per germline. In DNA form, the CDR3 reads TGTGCCAGCAGCCAGCCTGACAGAGACGAGCAGTACTTC. Its protein is CASSQPDRDEQYF.

This clonotype appeared many times. The chain uses TRBV30 and TRBJ1-2; D may be TRBD1 (5 bases). Trimming shortened V by 2 bases and J by 4 bases, and 17 bases separated the two germline ends. The CDR3 consists of 15 residues. CDR1 is GTSNPN, CDR2 SVGIG, per germline (reference sequence). CDR3 residues: CAWSRPDRGPYGYTF. DNA of the CDR3: TGTGCCTGGAGTCGACCCGACAGAGGCCCCTATGGCTACACCTTC.

The chain carries TRBV10-3 and TRBJ2-2; 8 nucleotides align to TRBD1. Germline V gene data show CDR1 as ENHRY and CDR2 as SYGVKD. The CDR3 covers 15 residues. The J segment lost 4 bases and the V segment lost 11 bases, leaving 12 bases of the junction unmatched. For the CDR3, the DNA is TGTGCCTCGCGTCCGGGACAGGCGAGCACCGGGGAGCTGTTTTTT. Its protein is CASRPGQASTGELFF.

This clonotype has only a few counts. The V gene is TRBV20-1, the J gene TRBJ2-1, with TRBD2 matching over 12 bases. J gave up 4 bases and V 6 bases, and 4 bases lay outside the gene matches. Germline loops: CDR1 DFQATT, CDR2 SNEGSKA (reference sequence). The CDR3 is 14 residues long. CDR3 nucleotide sequence: TGCAGTGCGAGGACTAGCGGGGAGTACAATGAGCAGTTCTTC. Protein product: CSARTSGEYNEQFF.

This clonotype has only a few counts. The rearrangement links TRBV6-1 to TRBJ1-5; D is ambiguous. The CDR3 consists of 12 residues. Deletions cut 6 bases from V and 2 bases from J, with 5 bases between. Germline V gene data show CDR1 as MNHNS and CDR2 as SASEGT. The CDR3 DNA sequence: TGTGCCAGCAGCCAGCGCAATCAGCCCCAGCATTTT. It codes for CASSQRNQPQHF.

This clonotype appeared many times. This chain uses TRBV6-2 or TRBV6-3 with TRBJ1-4; tentatively, D is TRBD1 (5 bases). The CDR3 totals 16 residues. Per the germline V gene, CDR1 is MNHEY and CDR2 is SVGEGT. Deletions cut 2 bases from V and 8 bases from J, with 18 bases between. Written as DNA, the CDR3 is TGTGCCAGCAGTTACACGTGGGACCGGGGGTTAGAAAAACTGTTTTTT. This gives the protein CASSYTWDRGLEKLFF.

The V and J genes are TRBV5-5 and TRBJ2-3, with 11 positions matching TRBD2. This CDR3 has 15 residues. The J segment lost 7 bases and the V segment lost 4 bases, leaving 8 bases of the junction unmatched. Germline V lookup: CDR1 SGHKS, CDR2 YYEKEE (reference sequence). Here the CDR3 reads CASSSGTSGLNTQYF. The CDR3 coding sequence is TGTGCCAGCAGCAGCGGGACTAGCGGACTTAATACGCAGTATTTT.

This clonotype has a handful of counts. The chain carries TRBV6-2 or TRBV6-3 and TRBJ2-2, with TRBD2 matching over 10 bases. Trimming took 0 bases from V and 7 from J; bases not matched to a gene: 5. This CDR3 contains 16 residues. Germline values: CDR1 MNHEY, CDR2 SVGEGT. This chain's CDR3 is CASSYSLAGDLGELFF. The CDR3 DNA sequence: TGTGCCAGCAGTTACTCCCTAGCGGGAGACCTCGGGGAGCTGTTTTTT.

This clonotype was seen many times. The junction does not match germline at one end; this may be a read error. The rearrangement joins TRBV5-1 to TRBJ2-3; D is unclear. Germline-derived CDR1 and CDR2 are SGHRS and YFSETQ. This CDR3 has 13 residues. The CDR3 coding sequence is TGTGCCAGCAGCTTGGGGAGCACAGATACGCAGTATTTT. It encodes CASSLGSTDTQYF.

This clonotype was counted ten times or more. The chain is built from TRBV27 and TRBJ2-7; 13 bases line up with TRBD2. The CDR3 covers 19 residues. Germline lookup yields CDR1 MNHEY and CDR2 SMNVEV (reference sequence). The ends lost 5 bases at V and 6 bases at J; junction bases unmatched: 19. The CDR3 is CASSIRTSGSTQINFEQYF. The CDR3 DNA reads TGTGCCAGCAGTATTCGGACTAGCGGGAGTACCCAAATTAATTTCGAGCAGTACTTC.

In this sample, this clonotype turned up many times. The rearrangement links TRBV5-1 to TRBJ2-2; tentatively, D is TRBD2 (6 bases). Germline V lookup: CDR1 SGHRS, CDR2 YFSETQ. The length of the CDR3 is 14 residues. With 9 bases removed from V and 0 bases from J, the gap between germline ends came to 12 bases. CDR3: CATSTGANTGELFF. The CDR3 nucleotides read TGCGCCACCTCGACGGGGGCGAACACCGGGGAGCTGTTTTTT.

This chain links TRBV19 with TRBJ1-6, with a tentative D call TRBD1 (5 bases). V lost 2 bases to trimming and J lost 9 bases, with 11 bases between them. The V gene's germline CDR1 is LNHDA and CDR2 SQIVND (reference sequence). CDR3 length: 14 residues. The CDR3 spells CASSISRGGSPLHF. The CDR3, as DNA: TGTGCCAGTAGTATATCGAGGGGCGGTTCACCCCTCCACTTT.

The chain has TRBV5-1 and TRBJ2-1, with D perhaps being TRBD1 or TRBD2 (5 bases each). The ends were cut back, 5 bases at V and 7 bases at J, with 22 bases in the middle. CDR1 is SGHRS and CDR2 is YFSETQ in the germline V gene. This CDR3 has 16 amino acids. Here the CDR3 DNA reads TGCGCCAGCAGAAACACCGGGACCAACCCTAGGAATGAGCAGTTCTTC. Translated, it gives CASRNTGTNPRNEQFF.

This clonotype has at least ten counts. The rearrangement links TRBV27 to TRBJ2-5, with 7 bases lining up with TRBD2. Germline trimming cut 6 bases from V and 5 bases from J; bases unmatched to any gene: 6. The CDR3 loop spans 13 amino acids. Germline CDR1 and CDR2: MNHEY and SMNVEV (reference sequence). The CDR3 DNA is TGTGCCAGCAGCTTACTAGCGATGGAGACCCAGTACTTC. Residues: CASSLLAMETQYF.